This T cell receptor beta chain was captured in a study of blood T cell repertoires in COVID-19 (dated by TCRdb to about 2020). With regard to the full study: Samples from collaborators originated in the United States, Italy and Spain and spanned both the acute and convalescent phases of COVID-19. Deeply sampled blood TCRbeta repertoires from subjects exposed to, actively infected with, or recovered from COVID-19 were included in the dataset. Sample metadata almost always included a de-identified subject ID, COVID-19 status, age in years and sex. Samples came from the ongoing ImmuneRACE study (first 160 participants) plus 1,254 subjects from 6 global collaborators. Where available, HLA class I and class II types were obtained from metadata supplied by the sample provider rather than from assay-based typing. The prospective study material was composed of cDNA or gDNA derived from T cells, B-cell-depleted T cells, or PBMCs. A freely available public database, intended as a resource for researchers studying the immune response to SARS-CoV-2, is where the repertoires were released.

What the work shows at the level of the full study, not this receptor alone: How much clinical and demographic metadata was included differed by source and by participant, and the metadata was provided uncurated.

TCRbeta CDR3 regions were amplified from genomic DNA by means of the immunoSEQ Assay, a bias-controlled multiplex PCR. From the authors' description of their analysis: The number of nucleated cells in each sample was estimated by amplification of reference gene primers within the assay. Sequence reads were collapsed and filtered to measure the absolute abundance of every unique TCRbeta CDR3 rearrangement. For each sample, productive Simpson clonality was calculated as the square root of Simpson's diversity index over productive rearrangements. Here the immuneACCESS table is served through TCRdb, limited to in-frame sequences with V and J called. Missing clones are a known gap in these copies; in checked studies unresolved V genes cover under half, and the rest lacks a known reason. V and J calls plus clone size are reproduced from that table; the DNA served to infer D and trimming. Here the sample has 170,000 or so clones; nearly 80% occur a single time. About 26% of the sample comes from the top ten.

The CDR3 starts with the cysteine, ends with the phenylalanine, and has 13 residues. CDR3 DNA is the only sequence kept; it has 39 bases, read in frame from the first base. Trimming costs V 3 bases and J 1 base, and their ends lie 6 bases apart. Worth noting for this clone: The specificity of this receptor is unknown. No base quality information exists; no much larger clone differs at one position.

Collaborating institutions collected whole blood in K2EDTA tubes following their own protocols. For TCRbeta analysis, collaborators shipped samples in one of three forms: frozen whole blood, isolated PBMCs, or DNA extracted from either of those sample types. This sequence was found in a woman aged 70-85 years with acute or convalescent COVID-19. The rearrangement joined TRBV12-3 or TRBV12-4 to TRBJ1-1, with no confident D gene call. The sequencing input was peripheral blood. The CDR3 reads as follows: CASSFTANTEAFF. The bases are TGTGCCAGCAGTTTCACAGCGAACACTGAAGCTTTCTTT.